Below are 5 T cell receptor beta chains sequenced from a single sample in a study of T cells in Graves' hyperthyroidism and ophthalmopathy. The investigators amplified TCR beta CDR3 regions from RNA transcripts. The TCR CDR3 was amplified in a first-round RT-PCR using the HTBI primer set. TCRdb re-called the multiplex PCR reads through MiXCR, storing one row per CDR3 protein. The sample yields 600,000 or so distinct CDR3 sequences, around 45% seen once. Material: peripheral blood or thyroid tissue (not recorded which). These receptor sequences come from a woman younger than 35 with Graves' hyperthyroidism.

The J gene is TRBJ2-2, the V gene TRBV7-3, with D hard to call. Per the germline V gene, CDR1 is SGHTA and CDR2 is FQGTGA. The CDR3 extends over 12 amino acids. V lost 9 bases and J lost 0, with 5 bases in between. The CDR3 spells CASVANTGELFF. In DNA form, the CDR3 reads TGTGCCAGTGTGGCGAACACCGGGGAGCTGTTTTTT.

This clonotype was counted once. One end of the junction varies from germline; a read error may be responsible. This chain uses TRBV7-2 with TRBJ1-3; tentatively, D is TRBD1 (6 bases). Germline-derived CDR1 and CDR2 are SGHTA and FQGNSA. There are 14 residues in the CDR3. CDR3 DNA: TGCGCCAGCAGCCAACAGGGAGTTGGAAACACCATATATTTT. Translation gives CASSQQGVGNTIYF.

The rearrangement uses TRBV15 and TRBJ1-2, with no clear D. The CDR3 is made up of 15 amino acids. V was cut by 3 bases and J by 5 bases, with 16 bases left in between. CDR1 is LNHNV and CDR2 is YYDKDF in the germline V gene (reference sequence). The CDR3 sequence: CATSSYATGWYGYTF. CDR3 nucleotides: TGTGCCACCAGCAGTTACGCCACGGGGTGGTATGGCTACACCTTC.

The chain combines TRBV29-1 with TRBJ1-2; D may be TRBD1 (6 bases). The V end lost 4 bases, the J end lost 6 bases, and 15 bases lay between the germline ends. This CDR3 contains 13 residues. The germline V gene has CDR1 SQVTM and CDR2 ANQGSEA. CDR3 nucleotide sequence: TGCAGCGTTGTTAGCAGGGGAACTCATGGCTACACCTTC. Translation: CSVVSRGTHGYTF.

CDR3 bases: TGTGCCAGCAGTGCTAGAGACCCCGCCCGGGGCTCGGATAATTCACCCCTCCACTTT. Translated, it gives CASSARDPARGSDNSPLHF. V and J are TRBV25-1 and TRBJ1-6, with TRBD1 as a possible D gene (5 bases). Trimming took off 4 bases at V and 5 bases at J, with 24 bases between the two ends. The CDR3 is 19 residues long. In germline, CDR1 is MGHDK, CDR2 SYGVNS.